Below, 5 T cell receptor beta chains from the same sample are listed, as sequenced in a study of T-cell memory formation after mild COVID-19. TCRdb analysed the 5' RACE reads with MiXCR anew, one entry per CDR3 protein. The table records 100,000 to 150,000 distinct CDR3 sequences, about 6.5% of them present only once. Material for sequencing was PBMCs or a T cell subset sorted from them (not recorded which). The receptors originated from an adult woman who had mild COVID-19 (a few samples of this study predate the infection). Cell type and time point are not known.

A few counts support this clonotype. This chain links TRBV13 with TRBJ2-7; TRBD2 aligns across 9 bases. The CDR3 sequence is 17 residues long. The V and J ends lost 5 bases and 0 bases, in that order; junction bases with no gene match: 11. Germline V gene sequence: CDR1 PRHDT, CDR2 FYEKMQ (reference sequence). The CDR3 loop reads CASSRPALRGGSYEQYF. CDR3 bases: TGTGCCAGCAGCCGGCCCGCCTTGCGGGGGGGCTCCTACGAGCAGTACTTC.

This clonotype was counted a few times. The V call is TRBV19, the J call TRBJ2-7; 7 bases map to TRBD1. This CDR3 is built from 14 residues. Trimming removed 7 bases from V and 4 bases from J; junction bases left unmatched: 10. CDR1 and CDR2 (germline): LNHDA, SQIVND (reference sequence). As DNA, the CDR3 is TGTGCCAGTAAGCCTTCGGGACAGAATTACGAGCAGTACTTC. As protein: CASKPSGQNYEQYF. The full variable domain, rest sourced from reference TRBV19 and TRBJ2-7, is DGGITQSPKYLFRKEGQNVTLSCEQNLNHDAMYWYRQDPGQGLRLIYYSQIVNDFQKGDIAEGYSVSREKKESFPLTVTSAQKNPTAFYLCASKPSGQNYEQYFGPGTRLTVT.

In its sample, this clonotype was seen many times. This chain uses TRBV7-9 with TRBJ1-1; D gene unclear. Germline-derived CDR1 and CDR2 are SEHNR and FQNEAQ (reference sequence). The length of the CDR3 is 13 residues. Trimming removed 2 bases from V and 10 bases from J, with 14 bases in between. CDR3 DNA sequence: TGTGCCAGCAGCTTATATTCGGGCCTCGGAGCTTTCTTT. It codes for CASSLYSGLGAFF.

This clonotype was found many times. Here the CDR3 DNA reads TGTGCCAGCAGCCAAGATACGACAGGATCGGGCGAGCAGTACTTC. It is translated as CASSQDTTGSGEQYF. The rearrangement joins TRBV3-1 to TRBJ2-7; D might be TRBD1 (6 bases). CDR1 and CDR2 from the germline V gene are LGHDT and YNNKEL (reference sequence). This CDR3 spans 15 amino acids. V lost 0 bases and J 6 bases, leaving 15 bases between the germline ends.

CDR3 loop: CASTPGVAGGDTQYF. CDR3 nucleotides: TGCGCCAGCACGCCCGGGGTAGCGGGAGGAGATACGCAGTATTTT. The V gene is TRBV5-1, the J gene TRBJ2-3, with 10 bases fitting TRBD2. Germline CDR1 and CDR2: SGHRS and YFSETQ. The trim removed 6 bases at V and 5 bases at J, leaving 9 bases unmatched. The length of the CDR3 is 15 residues.